This T cell receptor (beta chain) was observed in a study of T cells in Graves' hyperthyroidism and ophthalmopathy. V was clipped by 4 bases and J by 6 bases, with 9 bases between them. CDR3 size: 12 residues. Amplification yielded TCR beta CDR3 regions, with RNA transcripts as the source. TCR CDR3 regions were first amplified by RT-PCR with HTBI primers. A single record per CDR3 protein comes from TCRdb applying MiXCR to the multiplex PCR reads. The data hold more than 600,000 distinct CDR3 sequences, with about a sixth observed a single time. The TCR sequence derives from a man aged 18 to 30 with Graves' hyperthyroidism. V gene TRBV12-3 or TRBV12-4 combines with J gene TRBJ1-1; D is unresolved. The sample comprised blood. CDR3 protein: CASSSFSSEAFF. CDR3 DNA sequence: TGTGCCAGCAGTTCCTTCAGTTCTGAAGCTTTCTTT.